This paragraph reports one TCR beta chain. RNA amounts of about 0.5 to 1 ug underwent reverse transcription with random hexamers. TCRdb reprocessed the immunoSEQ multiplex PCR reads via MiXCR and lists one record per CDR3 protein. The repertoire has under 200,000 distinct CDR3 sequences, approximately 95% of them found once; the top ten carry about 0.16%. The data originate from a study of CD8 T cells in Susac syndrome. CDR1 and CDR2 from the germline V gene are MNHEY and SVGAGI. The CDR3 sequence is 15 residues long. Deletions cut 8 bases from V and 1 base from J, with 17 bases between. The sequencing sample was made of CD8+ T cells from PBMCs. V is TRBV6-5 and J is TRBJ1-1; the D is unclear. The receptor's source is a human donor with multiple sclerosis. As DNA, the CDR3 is TGTGCCAGCCAACGGGGTCAGCATGAGAACACTGAAGCTTTCTTT. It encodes CASQRGQHENTEAFF.